This T cell receptor (beta chain) was sequenced during a study of blood T cell repertoires in COVID-19. Background on the study: PBMCs, B-cell-depleted T cells, or T cells were the source of the cDNA or gDNA that made up the material.

As handled by the study authors: Scientists estimated how many nucleated cells there were by amplifying reference gene primers. Method: immunoSEQ multiplex PCR; TCRdb's copy keeps in-frame clones and lacks some. V, J and clone size are those of that table, while D and trimming were read from the DNA. The sample records 250,000 to 300,000 clones, roughly 88% being singletons. Trimming cost V 2 bases and J 2 bases, with 8 bases left between them. Germline V lookup: CDR1 MRHNA, CDR2 SNTAGT. This CDR3 has 14 residues. The sequencing input was peripheral blood. The source is a woman in her thirties with acute or convalescent COVID-19. This rearrangement joins TRBV6-4 to TRBJ2-3; maybe TRBD2 (6 bases). This CDR3 reads CASSDGRDTDTQYF. The CDR3 region has the DNA TGTGCCAGCAGTGACGGGCGGGACACAGATACGCAGTATTTT.